The 6 T cell receptor beta chains given below trace back to one sample, sequenced in a study of blood T cell repertoires in COVID-19. Here immunoSEQ multiplex PCR was the method, and the copy in TCRdb shows in-frame clones only, minus some. The top ten hold roughly 3.3% of the sample, which has 200,000 to 300,000 clones, 75% to 90% seen once. Sequencing was done on a sample of peripheral blood. These receptor sequences come from a woman between 40 and 50 years old with acute or convalescent COVID-19.

The chain has TRBV10-3 and TRBJ1-2; 10 positions match TRBD1. V was pared by 8 bases and J by 5 bases, with 5 bases of the junction left unmatched. The CDR3 has 13 residues. Germline assignment: CDR1 ENHRY and CDR2 SYGVKD. The CDR3 nucleotides are TGTGCCATCGGTCGGGACAGGGGATATGGCTACACCTTC. Protein: CAIGRDRGYGYTF.

The CDR3 DNA reads TGCAGTGCTAGTACAGGGACCCCAGGTGGAATAGTACACGGCTACACCTTC. Translating it yields CSASTGTPGGIVHGYTF. The chain combines TRBV20-1 with TRBJ1-2; possibly TRBD1 for D (6 bases). Trimming left V 3 bases short and J 8 bases short, with 28 bases between. This CDR3 region has 17 residues. Germline V gene sequence: CDR1 DFQATT, CDR2 SNEGSKA (reference sequence).

V gene TRBV5-1 combines with J gene TRBJ1-4, with D possibly being TRBD1 (6 bases). Trimming cost V 4 bases and J 6 bases, with 16 bases left between them. This CDR3 contains 15 residues. Germline assignment: CDR1 SGHRS and CDR2 YFSETQ. As DNA, the CDR3 is TGCGCCAGCAGCCCTACAGGGTATAGGGATGAAAAACTGTTTTTT. Translating gives CASSPTGYRDEKLFF.

The CDR3 DNA is TGTGCCAGCAGCCCTAGTAGCGGGGGGGCTCGGAATGAGCAGTTCTTC. Residues: CASSPSSGGARNEQFF. This rearrangement joins TRBV11-3 to TRBJ2-1; 11 positions match TRBD2. The CDR3 has 16 amino acids. The V gene's germline CDR1 is SGHNT and CDR2 YENEEA. With V trimmed by 5 bases and J by 7 bases, 10 bases remained unmatched.

This clone came up once. V and J are TRBV2 and TRBJ1-2, with 7 positions matching TRBD1. Germline-derived CDR1 and CDR2 are SNHLY and FYNNEI. CDR3 length: 13 amino acids. With 6 bases clipped from V and 5 bases from J, the junction kept 6 bases outside the gene matches. The CDR3 DNA is TGTGCCAGCAGAGCACAGGGGAGGTATGGCTACACCTTC. Protein: CASRAQGRYGYTF.

The rearrangement links TRBV5-1 to TRBJ1-1, with a weak D call TRBD1 (6 bases). Germline V gene sequence: CDR1 SGHRS, CDR2 YFSETQ. This CDR3 is 13 amino acids long. V lost 4 bases and J 6 bases, leaving 13 bases between the germline ends. In DNA, the CDR3 is TGCGCCAGCAGCCGAGGGGGGGTCGCTGAAGCTTTCTTT. This translates into CASSRGGVAEAFF.